This is a list of T cell receptor beta chains from one sample in a study of blood T cell repertoires in COVID-19. Measured with immunoSEQ multiplex PCR; TCRdb has only the in-frame clones, and not every one. Among around 100,000 clones listed, 85% were seen once. Sample: peripheral blood. The receptors come from a man aged 45-65 years with active or convalescent COVID-19. The conserved cysteine and the conserved F or W are not part of the CDR3 here. D genes are given only for firm matches.

V | D | CDR3
TRBV5-4 | . | ASSSFSGSSTGELF
TRBV6-5 | . | ASSYQRGGYEQY
TRBV5-4 | TRBD1 | ASSLRGTGLDTQY
TRBV5-4 | . | ASSFGGTLTSGANVLT
TRBV29-1 | TRBD1 | SVTMRTGTNEKLF
TRBV19 | . | ASSIAGGLGTEAF
TRBV27 | . | ASSSSTGRATEAF
TRBV5-1 | . | ASSLGTNNEKLF
TRBV4-1 | TRBD2 | ASSLSLAGGVEQY
TRBV14 | TRBD1 | ASSQGQQAYYSYGYT
TRBV14 | . | ASSQEGGLRAF
TRBV6-5 | . | ASSYQGYGYT
TRBV11-3 | TRBD2 | ASSSTGLAGDEQF
TRBV27 | . | ASPEVNTEAF
TRBV3-1/TRBV3-2 | TRBD2 | ASSQETSGRITYEQY
TRBV6-2/TRBV6-3 | TRBD2 | ASSNSGSSYNEQF
TRBV5-4 | TRBD1 | ASSFGQDYEQY
TRBV9 | TRBD1 | ASSPGTGGTEAF
TRBV5-1 | . | ASSRDGQYTDTQY
TRBV11-3 | . | ASSLGIGDYYGYT
TRBV5-5 | TRBD2 | ASSSPGLAPDTQY
TRBV12-3/TRBV12-4 | . | ASSPPLGGEQY
TRBV4-1 | TRBD2 | ASSQGLAGGRYEQY
TRBV24-1 | TRBD1 | ATSDLQGANTGELF
TRBV25-1 | . | ASRATGHYNEQF
TRBV5-4 | TRBD2 | ASSSGKREPEQF
TRBV20-1 | . | SARSGHEQY
TRBV28 | . | ASRPDKGLGGLH
TRBV6-2/TRBV6-3 | TRBD1 | ASSADRGRKETQY
TRBV11-1 | TRBD1 | ASSLGTGVNSPLH
TRBV5-1 | . | ASSSTPTSNEQF
TRBV5-1 | . | ASSLETGSYGYT
TRBV30 | TRBD2 | AWSALAGDLNEQF
TRBV24-1 | TRBD2 | ATGTSGARANTGELF
TRBV21-1 | . | ASSKKWKDRTLNQPQH
TRBV7-9 | . | ASSIKGSGNTIY
TRBV5-1 | . | ASSLAGEGETQY
TRBV6-6 | TRBD1 | ASSSPGTGVYEQF
TRBV19 | TRBD1 | ASSAQTGDEQY
TRBV5-4 | TRBD1 | ASSPGQGAGVNTEAF
TRBV2 | TRBD2 | ASSAGRTSGRVYEQY
TRBV6-1 | TRBD2 | ASSDLVAGGEQY
TRBV10-3 | TRBD1 | AISGGTGGKAF
TRBV14 | . | ASSQSGSGANVLT
TRBV24-1 | . | ATSDPGPYNEQF
TRBV11-3 | . | ASSPPGSSRELF
TRBV11-2 | . | ASSLAYEKQY
TRBV28 | . | ASSYRTLEF